These T cell receptor beta chains were read from a single sample in a study of T cell responses to AZD1222 COVID-19 vaccine. Here immunoSEQ multiplex PCR was the method, and the copy in TCRdb shows in-frame clones only, minus some. The sample contains roughly 140,000 clones, 87% of which appear only once. The input for sequencing was peripheral blood, taken 28 days after the second AZD1222 dose. These receptor sequences come from an adult who received the AZD1222 COVID-19 vaccine. Each CDR3 is given with its conserved first and last residue. D genes are given only for firm matches. Not all rows give a size; the values are once, few, many and, for expanded clones, a class.

d_call j_call cdr3_length clone_size v_call cdr3_nt cdr3_aa
TRBD1 TRBJ1-5 15 . TRBV19 TGTGCCAGTAATCAGGGGGCATTTGGGAATCAGCCCCAGCATTTT CASNQGAFGNQPQHF
TRBD1 TRBJ1-5 13 . TRBV28 TGTGCCAGCAACCAGGGGGCACGTCGGCCCCAGCATTTT CASNQGARRPQHF
. TRBJ2-7 14 . TRBV9 TGTGCCAGCAGCCGAGGGGACTTCTCCTACGAGCAGTACTTC CASSRGDFSYEQYF
. TRBJ2-2 17 few TRBV27 TGTGCCAGCAGTAGGGGGGGGCGGTACGCGAACACCGGGGAGCTGTTTTTT CASSRGGRYANTGELFF
. TRBJ2-7 11 . TRBV2 TGTGCCAGCCAACTCTCCTACGAGCAGTACTTC CASQLSYEQYF
. TRBJ2-5 15 . TRBV5-6 TGTGCCAGCAGCCGAACAGGGAGGGGCGGAGAGACCCAGTACTTC CASSRTGRGGETQYF
. TRBJ2-6 13 . TRBV12-5 TGTGCTAGTATGGGCTCTGGGGCCAACGTCCTGACTTTC CASMGSGANVLTF
. TRBJ1-2 14 . TRBV28 TGTGCCAGCAGGCCGATAGGGGGGGCTTATGGCTACACCTTC CASRPIGGAYGYTF
TRBD1 TRBJ1-5 17 . TRBV19 TGTGCCAGTAGTATAGCCTCCGGGACAGGGGATCCACAGCCCCAGCATTTT CASSIASGTGDPQPQHF
. TRBJ1-3 12 . TRBV9 TGTGCCAGCAGCCCTCTTGGAAACACCATATATTTT CASSPLGNTIYF
. TRBJ2-2 16 . TRBV19 TGTGCCAGTAGTAATAGGGGCAGGGGGAACACCGGGGAGCTGTTTTTT CASSNRGRGNTGELFF
. TRBJ1-3 14 . TRBV12-5 TGTGCTAGTGGTAACTCGGGACCCGGAAACACCATATATTTT CASGNSGPGNTIYF
. TRBJ1-4 16 . TRBV5-4 TGTGCCAGCAGCTTGGTGGGGGCCCGAACTAATGAAAAACTGTTTTTT CASSLVGARTNEKLFF
TRBD2 TRBJ2-3 17 . TRBV5-4 TGTGCCAGCAGCTGGGAGGGTGGGAGCTATTCAACAGATACGCAGTATTTT CASSWEGGSYSTDTQYF
TRBD2 TRBJ2-3 15 . TRBV9 TGTGCCAGCAGCGTTAGCGGGACGAACTGGGATACGCAGTATTTT CASSVSGTNWDTQYF
TRBD1 TRBJ2-7 13 . TRBV27 TGTGCCAGCAGTTTCGACAGGGGTAAAGGGCAGTACTTC CASSFDRGKGQYF